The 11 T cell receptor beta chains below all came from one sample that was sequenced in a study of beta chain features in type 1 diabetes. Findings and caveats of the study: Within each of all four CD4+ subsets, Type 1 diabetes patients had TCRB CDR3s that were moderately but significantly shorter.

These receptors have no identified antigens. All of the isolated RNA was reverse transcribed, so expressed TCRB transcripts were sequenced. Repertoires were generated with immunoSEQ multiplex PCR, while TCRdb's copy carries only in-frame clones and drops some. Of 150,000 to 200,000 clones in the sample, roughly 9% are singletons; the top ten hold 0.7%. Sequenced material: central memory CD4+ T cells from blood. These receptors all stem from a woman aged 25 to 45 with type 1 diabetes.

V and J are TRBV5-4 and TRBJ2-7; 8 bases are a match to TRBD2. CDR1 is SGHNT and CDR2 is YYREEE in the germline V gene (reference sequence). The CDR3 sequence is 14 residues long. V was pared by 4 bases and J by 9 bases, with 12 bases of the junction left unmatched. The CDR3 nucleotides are TGTGCCAGCAGCACGGACGGCCTCGGGGGGGGGCAGTACTTC. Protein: CASSTDGLGGGQYF.

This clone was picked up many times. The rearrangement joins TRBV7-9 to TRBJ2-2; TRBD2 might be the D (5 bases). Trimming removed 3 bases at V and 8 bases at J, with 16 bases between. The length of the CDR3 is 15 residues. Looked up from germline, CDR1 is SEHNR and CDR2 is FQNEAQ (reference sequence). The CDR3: CASSFGGPPEGELFF. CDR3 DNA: TGTGCCAGCAGCTTTGGCGGGCCGCCAGAGGGGGAGCTGTTTTTT.

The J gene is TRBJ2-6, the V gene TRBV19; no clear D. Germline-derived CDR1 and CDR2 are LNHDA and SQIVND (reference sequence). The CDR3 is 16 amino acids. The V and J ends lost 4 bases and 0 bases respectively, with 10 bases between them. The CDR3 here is CASSTYVGSGANVLTF. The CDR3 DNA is TGTGCCAGTAGTACGTACGTCGGCTCTGGGGCCAACGTCCTGACTTTC.

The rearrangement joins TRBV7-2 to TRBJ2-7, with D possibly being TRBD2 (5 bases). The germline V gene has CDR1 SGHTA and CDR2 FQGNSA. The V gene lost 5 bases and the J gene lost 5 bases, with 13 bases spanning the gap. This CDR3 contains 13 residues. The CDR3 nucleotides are TGTGCCAGCAGCCCCAGGACGGGGAACGAGCAGTACTTC. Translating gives CASSPRTGNEQYF.

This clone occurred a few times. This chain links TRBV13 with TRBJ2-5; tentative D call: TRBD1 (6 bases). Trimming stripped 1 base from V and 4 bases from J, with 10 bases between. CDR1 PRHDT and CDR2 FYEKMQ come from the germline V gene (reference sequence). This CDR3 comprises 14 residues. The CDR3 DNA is TGTGCCAGCAGCTTAGAAGGGGGTGGAGAGACCCAGTACTTC. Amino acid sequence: CASSLEGGGETQYF.

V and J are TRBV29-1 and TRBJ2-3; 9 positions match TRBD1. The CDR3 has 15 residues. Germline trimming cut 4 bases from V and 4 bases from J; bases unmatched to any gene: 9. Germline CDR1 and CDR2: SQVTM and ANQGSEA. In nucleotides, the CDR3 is TGCAGCGTTGTGGGGACAGGGTTAAGACCAGATACGCAGTATTTT. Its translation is CSVVGTGLRPDTQYF.

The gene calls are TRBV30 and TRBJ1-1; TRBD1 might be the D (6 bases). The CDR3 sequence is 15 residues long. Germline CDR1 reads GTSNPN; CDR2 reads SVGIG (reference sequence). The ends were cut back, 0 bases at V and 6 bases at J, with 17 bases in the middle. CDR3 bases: TGTGCCTGGAGTGTGACAGGAACTCGGACCGCTGAAGCTTTCTTT. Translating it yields CAWSVTGTRTAEAFF. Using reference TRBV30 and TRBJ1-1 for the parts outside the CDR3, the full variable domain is SQTIHQWPATLVQPVGSPLSLECTVEGTSNPNLYWYRQAAGRGLQLLFYSVGIGQISSEVPQNLSASRPQDRQFILSSKKLLLSDSGFYLCAWSVTGTRTAEAFFGQGTRLTVV.

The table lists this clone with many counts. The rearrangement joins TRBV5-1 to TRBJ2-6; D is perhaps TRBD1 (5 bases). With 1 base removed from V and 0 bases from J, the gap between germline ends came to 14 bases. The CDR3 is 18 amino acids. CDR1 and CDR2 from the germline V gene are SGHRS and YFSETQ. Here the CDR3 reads CASSLNRRAISGANVLTF. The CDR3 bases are TGCGCCAGCAGCTTGAATCGCAGGGCAATCTCTGGGGCCAACGTCCTGACTTTC.

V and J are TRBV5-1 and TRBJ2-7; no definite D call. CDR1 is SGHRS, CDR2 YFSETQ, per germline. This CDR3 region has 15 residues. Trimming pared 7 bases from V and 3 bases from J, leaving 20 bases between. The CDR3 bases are TGCGCCAGCCGCCTGGGTCCCGACTTCTACTACGAGCAGTACTTC. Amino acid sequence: CASRLGPDFYYEQYF.

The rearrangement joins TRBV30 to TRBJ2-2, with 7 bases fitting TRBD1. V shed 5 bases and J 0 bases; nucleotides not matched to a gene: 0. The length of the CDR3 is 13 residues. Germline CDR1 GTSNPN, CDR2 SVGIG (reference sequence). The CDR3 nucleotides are TGTGCCTGGGGGACAGCGAACACCGGGGAGCTGTTTTTT. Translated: CAWGTANTGELFF.

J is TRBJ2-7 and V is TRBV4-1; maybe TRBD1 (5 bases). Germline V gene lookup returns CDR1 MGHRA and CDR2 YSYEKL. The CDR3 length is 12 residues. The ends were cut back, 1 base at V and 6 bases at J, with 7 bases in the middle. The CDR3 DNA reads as TGCGCCAGCAGCCAAGCAAGGGGCGAGCAGTACTTC. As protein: CASSQARGEQYF.